Listed here are 4 T cell receptor beta chains from one sample, sequenced in a study of blood T cell repertoires in COVID-19. Using immunoSEQ multiplex PCR, the repertoire was profiled, and TCRdb retains in-frame clones only, with some absent. This table has fewer than 350,000 clones, around 89% appearing once. The specimen sequenced was peripheral blood. The receptors derive from a woman in her thirties with COVID-19, enrolled during active disease.

The CDR3 DNA is TGTGCCAGCAGTGAACCAGCCTACGAGCAGTACTTC. This encodes CASSEPAYEQYF. The chain combines TRBV2 with TRBJ2-7, with D unresolved. Trimming removed 2 bases from V and 2 bases from J, with 4 bases in between. The CDR3 totals 12 residues. Per the germline V gene, CDR1 is SNHLY and CDR2 is FYNNEI.

V usage is TRBV28 and J usage is TRBJ1-2; D not resolved. Germline loops: CDR1 MDHEN, CDR2 SYDVKM. The CDR3 loop spans 16 amino acids. V shed 7 bases and J shed 3 bases, with 21 bases lying between them. CDR3 in amino acids: CASNFPRAGKDYGYTF. CDR3 nucleotide sequence: TGTGCCAGCAACTTCCCCCGGGCCGGGAAAGACTATGGCTACACCTTC.

The chain uses TRBV10-1 and TRBJ2-5; 8 bases align to TRBD2. Per the germline V gene, CDR1 is WNHNN and CDR2 is SYGVQD (reference sequence). J was trimmed by 5 bases and V by 4 bases; bases with no gene match: 9. The CDR3 consists of 15 residues. CDR3 nucleotide sequence: TGCGCCAGCAGTGCTCTACGGGGGGGCATGGAGACCCAGTACTTC. Amino acid sequence: CASSALRGGMETQYF.

With respect to this clone: The identical CDR3 is also encoded by other nucleotide sequences in the sample. The genes are TRBV7-8 and TRBJ1-1; D ambiguous. V gave up 1 base and J gave up 1 base, with 4 bases separating them. Germline assignment: CDR1 SGHVS and CDR2 FQNEAQ. The CDR3 runs to 13 residues. CDR3 nucleotide sequence: TGTGCCAGCAGCTTAGTCCAGAACACTGAAGCTTTCTTT. Protein: CASSLVQNTEAFF.